One sample yielded the 21 T cell receptor beta chains listed below, sequenced in a study of cytomegalovirus exposure and HLA in healthy donors. The PCR made use of 60 Vbeta and 13 Jbeta primers. Using immunoSEQ multiplex PCR, the repertoire was profiled, and TCRdb retains in-frame clones only, with some absent. The sample lists 100,000 to 150,000 clones, 10% to 13% occurring once. Sequencing was performed on PBMCs. These receptor sequences come from a woman between 18 and 29 years old in good health and CMV-seropositive.

The chain has TRBV7-2 and TRBJ1-3, with 7 bases fitting TRBD1. Germline V gene data show CDR1 as SGHTA and CDR2 as FQGNSA. The CDR3 covers 15 residues. With 5 bases clipped from V and 2 bases from J, the junction kept 6 bases outside the gene matches. CDR3 bases: TGTGCCAGCAGCGTGACAGGGACCCCTGGAAACACCATATATTTT. As protein: CASSVTGTPGNTIYF. Supplemented by reference TRBV7-2 and TRBJ1-3, the full variable domain reads GAGVSQSPSNKVTEKGKDVELRCDPISGHTALYWYRQSLGQGLEFLIYFQGNSAPDKSGLPSDRFSAERTGGSVSTLTIQRTQQEDSAVYLCASSVTGTPGNTIYFGEGSWLTVV.

J is TRBJ2-3 and V is TRBV5-1; 13 bases map to TRBD2. Germline values: CDR1 SGHRS, CDR2 YFSETQ. V lost 4 bases, J lost 5 bases, and 7 bases stayed unmatched. This CDR3 is built from 16 residues. The CDR3 protein is CASSPPGTSGIDTQYF. The DNA of the CDR3 is TGCGCCAGCAGCCCGCCCGGGACTAGCGGGATAGATACGCAGTATTTT.

The rearrangement joins TRBV5-1 to TRBJ2-7; 10 bases are shared with TRBD1. Looked up from germline, CDR1 is SGHRS and CDR2 is YFSETQ. V gave up 4 bases and J gave up 5 bases; unmatched junction bases: 12. The CDR3 extends over 16 amino acids. This CDR3 is CASSLTGGEYEHEQYF. CDR3 in DNA: TGCGCCAGCAGCCTGACAGGGGGCGAGTATGAACACGAGCAGTACTTC.

A few counts support this clone. The chain couples TRBV18 to TRBJ1-1, with D hard to call. CDR3 length: 12 residues. Per the germline V gene, CDR1 is KGHSH and CDR2 is LQKENI. With 3 bases removed from V and 7 bases from J, the gap between germline ends came to 9 bases. CDR3 nucleotide sequence: TGTGCCAGCTCACCCCTATACGGTGAAGCTTTCTTT. It codes for CASSPLYGEAFF. Full variable domain (remainder filled in from reference TRBV18 and TRBJ1-1): NAGVMQNPRHLVRRRGQEARLRCSPMKGHSHVYWYRQLPEEGLKFMVYLQKENIIDESGMPKERFSAEFPKEGPSILRIQQVVRGDSAAYFCASSPLYGEAFFGQGTRLTVV.

The V gene is TRBV28, the J gene TRBJ2-4, with TRBD1 identical over 9 bases. The germline V gene has CDR1 MDHEN and CDR2 SYDVKM. This CDR3 region has 17 residues. Trimming took 8 bases from V and 3 from J; bases not matched to a gene: 14. For the CDR3, the DNA is TGTGCCAGCCGCCCAAATCCCGGGACAGGGAGCAAAAACATTCAGTACTTC. Translating gives CASRPNPGTGSKNIQYF. Full variable domain (remainder filled in from reference TRBV28 and TRBJ2-4): DVKVTQSSRYLVKRTGEKVFLECVQDMDHENMFWYRQDPGLGLRLIYFSYDVKMKEKGDIPEGYSVSREKKERFSLILESASTNQTSMYLCASRPNPGTGSKNIQYFGAGTRLSVL.

This clone was picked up a small number of times. J is TRBJ1-4 and V is TRBV30, with 8 bases matching TRBD1. Germline lookup yields CDR1 GTSNPN and CDR2 SVGIG (reference sequence). The CDR3 totals 12 residues. J lost 4 bases, V lost 7 bases, and 2 bases had no gene match. The CDR3 DNA reads as TGTGCCTTTGACAGGGGTAATGAAAAACTGTTTTTT. Translated: CAFDRGNEKLFF.

This CDR3 reads CASSLGAGYEAFF. For the CDR3, the DNA is TGTGCCAGCAGCTTGGGGGCAGGGTATGAAGCTTTCTTT. The gene calls are TRBV5-6 and TRBJ1-1, with D tentatively TRBD1 (5 bases). Germline loops: CDR1 SGHDT, CDR2 YYEEEE. V was shortened by 0 bases and J by 7 bases, with 10 bases between the two germline ends. The length of the CDR3 is 13 residues.

In regard to this clone: The same CDR3 arises from other DNA sequences in this sample as well. The chain carries TRBV27 and TRBJ1-1, with D hard to call. Trimming left V 3 bases short and J 2 bases short, with 7 bases between. This CDR3 has 13 amino acids. CDR1 is MNHEY, CDR2 SMNVEV, per germline (reference sequence). This chain's CDR3 is CASSFGLNTEAFF. The DNA for the CDR3 is TGTGCCAGCAGTTTTGGACTCAACACTGAAGCTTTCTTT.

This clone has a handful of counts. The chain uses TRBV5-4 and TRBJ1-2; D remains ambiguous. The CDR3 covers 14 residues. The V and J ends lost 2 bases and 6 bases respectively, with 14 bases between them. In germline, CDR1 is SGHNT, CDR2 YYREEE (reference sequence). This chain's CDR3 is CASSLSLGSNGYTF. The CDR3 nucleotides are TGTGCCAGCAGCTTATCATTAGGGAGTAATGGCTACACCTTC. The whole variable domain, filled in from reference TRBV5-4 and TRBJ1-2, reads ETGVTQSPTHLIKTRGQQVTLRCSSQSGHNTVSWYQQALGQGPQFIFQYYREEENGRGNFPPRFSGLQFPNYSSELNVNALELDDSALYLCASSLSLGSNGYTFGSGTRLTVV.

This chain connects TRBV30 to TRBJ2-1, with a tentative D call TRBD2 (7 bases). Germline loops: CDR1 GTSNPN, CDR2 SVGIG (reference sequence). V was pared by 4 bases and J by 12 bases, with 13 bases between. CDR3 length: 11 residues. The CDR3 DNA follows: TGTGCCTGGATCGGGGGAGGGGGGCAGTTCTTC. Encoded protein: CAWIGGGGQFF.

This clone was picked up a small number of times. The chain carries TRBV2 and TRBJ2-5; 7 bases fit TRBD2. Germline-derived CDR1 and CDR2 are SNHLY and FYNNEI. The CDR3 runs to 15 residues. The trim removed 7 bases at V and 2 bases at J, leaving 10 bases unmatched. CDR3 region: CASIDGGSGQETQYF. The DNA for the CDR3 is TGTGCCAGCATCGACGGCGGGAGTGGACAAGAGACCCAGTACTTC.

Points on this clone: Because the CDR3 is missing its conserved closing phenylalanine or tryptophan, this is likely a read error. Because the CDR3's place on the DNA is in doubt, the DNA is left out and the CDR3 is given as listed by TCRdb. This sequence joins TRBV11-2 and TRBJ1-3. The CDR3 region is 10 residues in length, termini included. Germline V gene lookup returns CDR1 SGHAT and CDR2 FQNNGV. Here the CDR3 reads CASTGGTRLV.

This clone was observed a few times. The chain links TRBV7-6 to TRBJ1-1, with a tentative D call TRBD1 (5 bases). Trimming left V 2 bases short and J 5 bases short, with 12 bases between. Germline V lookup: CDR1 SGHVS, CDR2 FNYEAQ. The CDR3 is 14 amino acids. CDR3 coding DNA: TGTGCCAGCAGCTTAACGGGAGGGACGACTGAAGCTTTCTTT. Translation: CASSLTGGTTEAFF. Combining the CDR3 with reference TRBV7-6 and TRBJ1-1 gives the whole variable domain GAGVSQSPRYKVTKRGQDVALRCDPISGHVSLYWYRQALGQGPEFLTYFNYEAQQDKSGLPNDRFSAERPEGSISTLTIQRTEQRDSAMYRCASSLTGGTTEAFFGQGTRLTVV.

The rearrangement links TRBV19 to TRBJ2-7, with a weak D call TRBD2 (5 bases). The CDR3 has 14 residues. Germline loops: CDR1 LNHDA, CDR2 SQIVND (reference sequence). V was pared by 5 bases and J by 4 bases, with 15 bases between. The CDR3 loop reads CASSVEGVKYEQYF. CDR3 bases: TGTGCCAGTAGTGTCGAGGGAGTAAAATACGAGCAGTACTTC.

The table lists this clone with a few counts. The chain couples TRBV5-4 to TRBJ2-7; D gene uncertain. V lost 0 bases and J lost 2, with 12 bases in between. In germline, CDR1 is SGHNT, CDR2 YYREEE (reference sequence). The CDR3 loop spans 15 amino acids. Written as DNA, the CDR3 is TGTGCCAGCAGCTTGGGGGCCCCAGGAACCTACGAGCAGTACTTC. Its translation is CASSLGAPGTYEQYF.

V usage is TRBV29-1 and J usage is TRBJ2-7; TRBD2 matches 8 bases. Germline CDR1 and CDR2: SQVTM and ANQGSEA. This CDR3 region has 15 residues. The V gene end was trimmed by 5 bases and the J gene end by 4 bases; junction bases not matched to a gene: 13. The CDR3 region is CSVSKVLAGLYEQYF. The CDR3 nucleotides read TGCAGCGTTTCAAAGGTTTTAGCGGGACTGTACGAGCAGTACTTC.

The sample holds a few counts of this clone. The rearrangement joins TRBV30 to TRBJ2-2, with TRBD2 matching over 8 bases. Germline CDR1 is GTSNPN and CDR2 is SVGIG (reference sequence). V dropped 0 bases and J dropped 7; count of bases not matched to a gene: 7. The CDR3 has 15 residues. DNA of the CDR3: TGTGCCTGGAGTGTTAATAGCGGGACGAGCGGGGAGCTGTTTTTT. Protein: CAWSVNSGTSGELFF.

This clone was counted only a few times. J is TRBJ1-2 and V is TRBV29-1, with D unclear. CDR1 SQVTM and CDR2 ANQGSEA come from the germline V gene. V lost 8 bases to trimming and J lost 3 bases, with 19 bases between them. The CDR3 has 14 residues. The CDR3, as DNA: TGCAGCCTTAAGAGGGCCTTCGAAGACTATGGCTACACCTTC. It codes for CSLKRAFEDYGYTF.

The sample holds a few counts of this clone. J is TRBJ1-1 and V is TRBV5-4; 7 nucleotides match TRBD1. There are 15 residues in the CDR3. J was trimmed by 0 bases and V by 0 bases; bases with no gene match: 2. CDR1 and CDR2 from the germline V gene are SGHNT and YYREEE (reference sequence). The CDR3 DNA is TGTGCCAGCAGCTTGGGGGGACAGATGAACACTGAAGCTTTCTTT. Translated, it gives CASSLGGQMNTEAFF.

The chain links TRBV9 to TRBJ1-2, with D uncertain. The CDR3 is 15 amino acids. Germline values: CDR1 SGDLS, CDR2 YYNGEE. V was cut by 5 bases and J by 6 bases, with 20 bases left in between. The CDR3 reads CASSTTPGFADGYTF. In DNA, the CDR3 is TGTGCCAGCAGTACAACACCGGGGTTTGCAGATGGCTACACCTTC.

This chain uses TRBV28 with TRBJ1-3; 8 bases agree with TRBD1. CDR1 is MDHEN and CDR2 is SYDVKM in the germline V gene. This CDR3 comprises 15 residues. V was pared by 3 bases and J by 9 bases, with 10 bases of the junction left unmatched. The CDR3 sequence is CASSFGQGPASTIYF. The CDR3 bases are TGTGCCAGCAGTTTTGGACAGGGCCCAGCGAGCACCATATATTTT.